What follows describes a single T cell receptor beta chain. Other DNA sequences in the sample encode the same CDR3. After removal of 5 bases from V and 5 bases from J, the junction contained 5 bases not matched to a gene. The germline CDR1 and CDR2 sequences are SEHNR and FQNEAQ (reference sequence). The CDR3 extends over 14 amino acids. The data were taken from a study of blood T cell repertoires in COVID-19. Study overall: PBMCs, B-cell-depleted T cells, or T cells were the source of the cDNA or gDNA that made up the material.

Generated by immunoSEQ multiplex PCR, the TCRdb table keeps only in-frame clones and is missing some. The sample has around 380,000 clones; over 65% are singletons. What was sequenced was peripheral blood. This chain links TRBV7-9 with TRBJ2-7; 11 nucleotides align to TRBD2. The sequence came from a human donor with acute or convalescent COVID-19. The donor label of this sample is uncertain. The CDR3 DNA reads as TGTGCCAGCAGCCTTAGCGGGAGGGCCGACGAGCAGTACTTC. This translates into CASSLSGRADEQYF.